This T cell receptor (beta chain) was retrieved from a study of CXCR3-negative and CXCR3-positive naive CD8 T cells. The study, taken as a whole, reports: CD5 surface expression was similar among naive subsets, and TCR strength was estimated by inference from TRB CDR3 properties. Both naive subsets showed comparably high diversity, and memory CD8+ cells showed much lower diversity.

Each TRB cDNA library was prepared by 5' RACE (with UMI labels). TCRdb re-called the 5' RACE reads and catalogs CDR3 proteins one per entry, DNA excluded. This table lists 75,000 to 95,000 distinct CDR3 sequences. This CDR3 has 14 amino acids. Germline CDR1 LGHNT, CDR2 FRNRAP. As to this clonotype: Its antigen is unknown.

V usage is TRBV12-5 and J usage is TRBJ1-1; as DNA is missing, the TRBD1 call by TCRdb cannot be tested. The sequence was collected from a human donor in good health. Some clones in this sample may be carry-over from other donors' samples. Sequences were obtained from naive CXCR3- CD8+ T cells from blood. Subset: CD45RO-CCR7+CD27+CD95- naive CD8+ T cells lacking CXCR3 (TNR3-). The CDR3 loop reads CASVWTGEEDEAFF. The variable domain in full, with the rest retrieved from reference TRBV12-5 and TRBJ1-1, is DARVTQTPRHKVTEMGQEVTMRCQPILGHNTVFWYRQTMMQGLELLAYFRNRAPLDDSGMPKDRFSAEMPDATLATLKIQPSEPRDSAVYFCASVWTGEEDEAFFGQGTRLTVV.